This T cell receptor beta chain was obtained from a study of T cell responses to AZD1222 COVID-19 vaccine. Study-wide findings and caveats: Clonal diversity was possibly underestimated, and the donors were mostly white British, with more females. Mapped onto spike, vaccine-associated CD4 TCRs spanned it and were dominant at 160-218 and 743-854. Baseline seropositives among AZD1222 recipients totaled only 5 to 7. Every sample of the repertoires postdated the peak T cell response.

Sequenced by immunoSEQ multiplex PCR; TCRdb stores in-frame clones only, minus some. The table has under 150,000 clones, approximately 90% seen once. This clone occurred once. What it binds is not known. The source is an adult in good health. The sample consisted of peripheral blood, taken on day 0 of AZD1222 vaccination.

CDR3 sequence: CASSVYMAEAFF. DNA for the CDR3: TGTGCCAGCAGCGTATATATGGCTGAAGCTTTCTTT. The V call is TRBV6-2 or TRBV6-3, the J call TRBJ1-1; D not certain. The germline V and J ends were trimmed by 6 bases and 6 bases, with 11 bases remaining between them. CDR3 size: 12 residues. Germline V gene lookup returns CDR1 MNHEY and CDR2 SVGEGT.